The clone carrying this T cell receptor beta chain was observed a handful of times. Its antigen is not identified. This sample was included in a study of T-cell memory formation after mild COVID-19. The study, taken as a whole, reports: Memory cells collected pre-infection included some clones that later responded, suggesting cross-reactive memory joined. Contracting CD4+ clones sat mainly in CM and EM; CD8+ in EMRA.

The CDR3 is 15 amino acids. The junction had 9 bases not matched to a gene; V was cut back by 6 bases and J by 3 bases. Germline loops: CDR1 MGHRA, CDR2 YSYEKL. TCRdb ran MiXCR on the 5' RACE reads and lists one entry per CDR3 protein. The sample includes 350,000 to 450,000 distinct CDR3 sequences, around 27% seen only once; the top ten take about 13%. The specimen sequenced was PBMCs or a T cell subset sorted from them (not recorded which). This sequence originates from an adult woman who had mild COVID-19 (a few samples of this study predate the infection). Cell type and time point are not known. The rearrangement joins TRBV4-1 to TRBJ2-7, with TRBD2 identical over 9 bases. The CDR3 DNA sequence: TGCGCCAGCAGTACCTCGCTGCGGGGGGGCTACGAGCAGTACTTC. As protein: CASSTSLRGGYEQYF.